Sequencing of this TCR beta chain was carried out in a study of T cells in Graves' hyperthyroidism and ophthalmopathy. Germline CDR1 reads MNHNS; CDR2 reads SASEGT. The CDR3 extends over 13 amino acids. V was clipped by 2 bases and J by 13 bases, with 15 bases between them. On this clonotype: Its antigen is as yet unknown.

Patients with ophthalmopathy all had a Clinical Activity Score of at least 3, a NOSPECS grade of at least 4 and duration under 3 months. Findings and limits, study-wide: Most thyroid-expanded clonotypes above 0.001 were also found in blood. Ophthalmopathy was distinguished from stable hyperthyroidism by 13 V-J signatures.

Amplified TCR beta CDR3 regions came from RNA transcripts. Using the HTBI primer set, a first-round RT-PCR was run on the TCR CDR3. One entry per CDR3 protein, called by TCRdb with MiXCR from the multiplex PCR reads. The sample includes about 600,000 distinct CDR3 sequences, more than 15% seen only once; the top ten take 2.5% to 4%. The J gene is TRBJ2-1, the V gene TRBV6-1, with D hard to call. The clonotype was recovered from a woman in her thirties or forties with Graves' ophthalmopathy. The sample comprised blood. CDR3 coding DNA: TGTGCCAGCAGTGAAAATGGTCTCCAACGTCAGTTCTTC. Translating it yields CASSENGLQRQFF.